These 13 T cell receptor beta chains were sequenced from one sample in a study of T cells expressing NK-cell markers. TCRdb re-called the 5' RACE reads and gives one entry per CDR3 protein, without DNA. The data include fewer than 550,000 distinct CDR3 sequences; the top ten clones carry over 1.3%. The sequencing input was blood T cells: a sorted CD56 or NKG2C T cell subset, CD4+ or CD8+ T cells, or bulk PBMC T cells (not recorded which). These receptors were taken from a woman in her fifties or sixties in good health.

The V gene is TRBV3-1, the J gene TRBJ1-1. Looked up from germline, CDR1 is LGHDT and CDR2 is YNNKEL (reference sequence). The CDR3 has 11 residues. The CDR3 protein is CASSQGGSAFF.

The chain couples TRBV18 to TRBJ2-1; the D call from TCRdb, TRBD2, cannot be confirmed without DNA. Per the germline V gene, CDR1 is KGHSH and CDR2 is LQKENI. The CDR3 spans 15 residues. CDR3 loop: CASSPMAGTYNEQFF.

The rearrangement links TRBV6-6 to TRBJ2-1. CDR1 is MNHNY, CDR2 SVGAGI, per germline (reference sequence). This CDR3 has 12 amino acids. The CDR3 sequence is CASTHVANEQFF.

V usage is TRBV5-6 and J usage is TRBJ1-1; TCRdb names TRBD1, which stays unverified in the absence of DNA. The CDR3 is made up of 15 amino acids. CDR1 is SGHDT and CDR2 is YYEEEE in the germline V gene. This CDR3 reads CASSLVSGLSTEAFF.

The rearrangement links TRBV10-3 to TRBJ2-1; lacking DNA, the TRBD1 call made by TCRdb goes unchecked. CDR1 and CDR2 (germline): ENHRY, SYGVKD. CDR3 length: 14 amino acids. The CDR3 loop reads CATRGGPSYNEQFF.

J is TRBJ2-5 and V is TRBV3-1. Germline-derived CDR1 and CDR2 are LGHDT and YNNKEL (reference sequence). The CDR3 is made up of 13 amino acids. The CDR3 here is CASSRGRSETQYF.

The V and J genes are TRBV5-1 and TRBJ2-1; checking the TCRdb D call of TRBD1 is not possible without DNA. The length of the CDR3 is 16 residues. Germline V gene sequence: CDR1 SGHRS, CDR2 YFSETQ. The CDR3 protein is CASSGGAAHAYNEQFF.

The chain joins TRBV11-2 to TRBJ2-7. CDR3 length: 11 amino acids. Per the germline V gene, CDR1 is SGHAT and CDR2 is FQNNGV. CDR3 protein: CASSLSVAQYF.

The chain uses TRBV6-5 and TRBJ1-5; TCRdb designates TRBD1, a call that cannot be tested without DNA. This CDR3 region has 15 residues. Germline assignment: CDR1 MNHEY and CDR2 SVGAGI. The CDR3 reads CASSPAGWSNQPQHF.

The V call is TRBV5-5, the J call TRBJ2-5. Germline-derived CDR1 and CDR2 are SGHKS and YYEKEE (reference sequence). This CDR3 has 15 amino acids. The CDR3 here is CASSSLISEIETQYF. Filled out from reference TRBV5-5 and TRBJ2-5, the complete variable domain reads DAGVTQSPTHLIKTRGQQVTLRCSPISGHKSVSWYQQVLGQGPQFIFQYYEKEERGRGNFPDRFSARQFPNYSSELNVNALLLGDSALYLCASSSLISEIETQYFGPGTRLLVL.

This chain uses TRBV11-2 with TRBJ1-2; TCRdb proposes TRBD1, but this gene call is untestable without DNA. The germline V gene has CDR1 SGHAT and CDR2 FQNNGV. The CDR3 consists of 17 residues. The CDR3 sequence is CASSLVGRQVEYYGYTF. The full variable domain, rest sourced from reference TRBV11-2 and TRBJ1-2, is EAGVAQSPRYKIIEKRQSVAFWCNPISGHATLYWYQQILGQGPKLLIQFQNNGVVDDSQLPKDRFSAERLKGVDSTLKIQPAKLEDSAVYLCASSLVGRQVEYYGYTFGSGTRLTVV.

The chain joins TRBV11-2 to TRBJ2-3; TCRdb reports TRBD2, a call that lacks DNA to check it against. CDR1 is SGHAT, CDR2 FQNNGV, per germline. The length of the CDR3 is 17 residues. The CDR3 here is CASSRRTSGAITDTQYF.

The rearrangement uses TRBV5-1 and TRBJ2-3; TCRdb reports TRBD1, a call that lacks DNA to check it against. Germline V gene data show CDR1 as SGHRS and CDR2 as YFSETQ. The CDR3 totals 16 residues. The chain's CDR3 is CASSSTGGFPRGTQYF.